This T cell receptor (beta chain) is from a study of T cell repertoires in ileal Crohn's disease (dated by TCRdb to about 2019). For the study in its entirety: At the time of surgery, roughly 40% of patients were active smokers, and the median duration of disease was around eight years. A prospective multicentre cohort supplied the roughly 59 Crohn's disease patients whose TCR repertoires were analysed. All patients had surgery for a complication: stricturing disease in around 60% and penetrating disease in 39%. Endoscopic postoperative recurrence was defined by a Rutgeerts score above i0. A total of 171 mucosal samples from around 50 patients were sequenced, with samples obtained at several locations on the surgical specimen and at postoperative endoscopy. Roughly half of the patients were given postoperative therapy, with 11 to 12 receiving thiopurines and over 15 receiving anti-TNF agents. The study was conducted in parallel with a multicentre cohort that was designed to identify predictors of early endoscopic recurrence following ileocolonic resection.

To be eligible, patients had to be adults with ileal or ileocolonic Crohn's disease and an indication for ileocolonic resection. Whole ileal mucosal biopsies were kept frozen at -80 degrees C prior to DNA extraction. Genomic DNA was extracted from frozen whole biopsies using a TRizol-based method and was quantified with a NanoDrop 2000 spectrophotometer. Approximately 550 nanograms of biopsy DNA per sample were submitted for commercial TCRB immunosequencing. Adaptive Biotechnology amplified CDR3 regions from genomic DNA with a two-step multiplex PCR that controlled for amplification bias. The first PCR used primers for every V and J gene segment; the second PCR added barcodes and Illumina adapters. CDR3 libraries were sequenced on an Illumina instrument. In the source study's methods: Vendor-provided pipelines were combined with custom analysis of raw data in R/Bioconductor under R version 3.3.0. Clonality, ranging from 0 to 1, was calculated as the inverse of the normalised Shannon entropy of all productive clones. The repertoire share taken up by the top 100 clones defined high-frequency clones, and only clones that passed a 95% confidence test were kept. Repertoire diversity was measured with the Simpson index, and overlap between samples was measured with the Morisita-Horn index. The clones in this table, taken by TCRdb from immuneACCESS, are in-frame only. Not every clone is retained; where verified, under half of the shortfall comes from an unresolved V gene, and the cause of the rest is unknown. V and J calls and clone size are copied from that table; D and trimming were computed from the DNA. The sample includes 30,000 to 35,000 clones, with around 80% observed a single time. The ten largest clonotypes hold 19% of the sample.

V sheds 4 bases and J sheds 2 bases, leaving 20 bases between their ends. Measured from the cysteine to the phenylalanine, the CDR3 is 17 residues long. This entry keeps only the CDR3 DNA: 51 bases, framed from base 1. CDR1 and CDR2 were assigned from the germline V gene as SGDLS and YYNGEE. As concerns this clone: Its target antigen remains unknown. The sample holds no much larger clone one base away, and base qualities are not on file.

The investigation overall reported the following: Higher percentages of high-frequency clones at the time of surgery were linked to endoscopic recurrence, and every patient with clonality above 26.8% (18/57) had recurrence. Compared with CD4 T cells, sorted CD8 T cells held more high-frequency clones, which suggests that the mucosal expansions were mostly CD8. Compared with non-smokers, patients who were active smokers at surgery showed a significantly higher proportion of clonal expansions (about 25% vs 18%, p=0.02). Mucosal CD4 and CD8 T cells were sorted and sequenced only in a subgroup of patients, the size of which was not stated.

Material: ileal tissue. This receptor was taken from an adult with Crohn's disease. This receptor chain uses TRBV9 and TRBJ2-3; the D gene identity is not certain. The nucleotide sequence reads TGTGCCAGCAGCCCGAGTCTGGGCCCAGGATACACAGATACGCAGTATTTT. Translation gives CASSPSLGPGYTDTQYF.